Listed here are 4 T cell receptor beta chains from one sample, sequenced in a study of CD8+CD57+ T cells in acquired aplastic anemia. CD8+CD57+ cell expansion, shown by flow cytometry, had occurred in the patients selected for sequencing. TCR beta VDJ combinations and CDR3 sequences were profiled from genomic DNA. TCRdb redid the calling of the reads with MiXCR, one entry per CDR3 protein. The sample lists under 500,000 distinct CDR3 sequences; around 33% were seen once. The specimen sequenced was sorted CD4+, CD8+, or CD8+CD57+ T cells (not recorded which) from PBMCs. These TCRs come from a human donor with aplastic anemia.

This clonotype was observed a handful of times. The chain joins TRBV19 to TRBJ2-3; no clear D gene. The V end lost 5 bases, the J end lost 1 base, and 16 bases lay between the germline ends. The CDR3 is 16 amino acids. Germline CDR1 LNHDA, CDR2 SQIVND (reference sequence). The CDR3 region has the DNA TGTGCCAGTAGTTTCACTACCGGGTCCCGCACAGATACGCAGTATTTT. Amino acid sequence: CASSFTTGSRTDTQYF.

The genes are TRBV24-1 and TRBJ1-5, with D possibly TRBD1 on 6 matching bases. Germline values: CDR1 KGHDR, CDR2 SFDVKD. This CDR3 region has 15 residues. V lost 4 bases to trimming and J lost 0 bases, with 9 bases between them. The CDR3: CATSDGGLSNQPQHF. The CDR3 region has the DNA TGTGCCACCAGTGACGGGGGGCTTAGCAATCAGCCCCAGCATTTT.

There are many counts of this clonotype. The chain joins TRBV19 to TRBJ1-3; no definite D call. The CDR3 has 17 residues. V was shortened by 5 bases and J by 0 bases, with 17 bases between the two germline ends. The germline V gene encodes CDR1 LNHDA and CDR2 SQIVND (reference sequence). CDR3 sequence reads: CASSVVGLPSSGNTIYF. The CDR3 DNA reads TGTGCCAGTAGTGTCGTCGGACTCCCGAGCTCTGGAAACACCATATATTTT.

This sequence joins TRBV13 and TRBJ2-1; no reliable D call. Per germline, CDR1 PRHDT and CDR2 FYEKMQ (reference sequence). The ends were cut back, 1 base at V and 0 bases at J, with 16 bases in the middle. The CDR3 sequence is 18 residues long. CDR3 bases: TGTGCCAGCAGCTTAGTGGTCGGGCCCCCTTCCTCCTACAATGAGCAGTTCTTC. The encoded protein is CASSLVVGPPSSYNEQFF.